Listed below are T cell receptor beta chains from one sample, sequenced in a study of cytomegalovirus exposure and HLA in healthy donors. Sequenced by immunoSEQ multiplex PCR; TCRdb stores in-frame clones only, minus some. The sample includes around 140,000 clones, 94% of them seen just once. Sequences were obtained from PBMCs. The receptors stem from a man between 18 and 29 years old in good health and CMV-seropositive. Each CDR3 is given with its conserved first and last residue.

v_call,j_call,cdr3_aa
TRBV2,TRBJ1-5,CASRGVVRVSNQPQHF
TRBV28,TRBJ2-1,CASSPISAYNEQFF
TRBV7-3,TRBJ2-3,CASSSTSGSLRDTQYF
TRBV6-6,TRBJ1-2,CASTYRQGANYGYTF
TRBV6-1,TRBJ2-3,CASSGVRGRGTDTQYF
TRBV5-1,TRBJ2-5,CASSWELEETQYF
TRBV28,TRBJ2-7,CASIPSGSGVGAYEQYF
TRBV28,TRBJ2-7,CASTAQGYEQYF
TRBV5-1,TRBJ2-5,CASRLMTSGSDQETQYF
TRBV27,TRBJ1-5,CASSLTGQGSPQHF
TRBV2,TRBJ1-3,CASRVQGRNGNTIYF
TRBV6-5,TRBJ1-5,CASSYGRGGEPQHF
TRBV18,TRBJ2-5,CASSTDSAETQYF
TRBV28,TRBJ2-7,CASGKTGYYEQYF
TRBV27,TRBJ2-3,CASSLRGLAGVGGTDTQYF
TRBV29-1,TRBJ2-5,CSGKGQGETQYF
TRBV28,TRBJ2-7,CASSFRGREQYF
TRBV5-1,TRBJ2-1,CASSPAAGSYNEQFF
TRBV27,TRBJ1-6,CASRASERNSPLHF
TRBV11-2,TRBJ2-7,CASSFRGSVYEQYF
TRBV27,TRBJ2-1,CASSRAGIRYNEQFF
TRBV4-2,TRBJ1-2,CASSQGSVYGYTF
TRBV28,TRBJ2-6,CASSLEGAGANVLTF
TRBV5-1,TRBJ1-1,CASRLTQGPDTEAFF
TRBV6-5,TRBJ1-2,CASSYQPEGTGYTF
TRBV29-1,TRBJ1-1,CSVVPQDRDTEAFF
TRBV7-3,TRBJ2-5,CASSLNNRKETQYF